This T cell receptor (beta chain) was captured in a study of long-term antiretroviral therapy in people with HIV. Whole-study findings and limits: The study collected blood between about 2003 and 2017, possibly under older ART regimens.

At survey level, the immunoSEQ assay was run in its v3.0 version. Data came from immunoSEQ multiplex PCR; TCRdb stores just in-frame clones and leaves some out. The sample shows about 25,000 clones, about 92% of them seen only once. The germline V and J ends were trimmed by 6 bases and 1 base, with 19 bases remaining between them. Germline loops: CDR1 KGHSH, CDR2 LQKENI. The CDR3 covers 16 residues. About this clone: Its antigen is still unknown.

This chain uses TRBV18 with TRBJ2-7; tentatively, D is TRBD1 (6 bases). The source was unsorted PBMCs, collected 7.6 years after starting antiretroviral therapy. The sequence derives from a woman in her thirties or forties with HIV. The CDR3 nucleotides read TGTGCCAGCTCCGAGCCCGGACAGCGAAAATCCTACGAGCAGTACTTC. The encoded protein is CASSEPGQRKSYEQYF.